Following are 27 T cell receptor beta chains from one sample sequenced in a study of CD8 T cells in ankylosing spondylitis (dated by TCRdb to the late 2010s). No cognate antigen is known for these TCRs. Broader findings and caveats from the paper: Blood from ankylosing spondylitis patients appeared to be characterized by a TCR beta motif made up of seven or eight highly homologous amino acid variants.

The library was generated by 5' RACE. Instrument on record: Illumina HiSeq 2500. The public reads were reprocessed in TCRdb via fastp at Q25 and MiXCR, keeping in-frame beta chains. Rows merge per CDR3 protein into single entries with the most common DNA and genes. A total of around 440,000 distinct CDR3 sequences appear in this sample, about 15% of them only once. Together, the top ten hold approximately 1% of the sample. The sequenced material came from blood, either unsorted or a sorted T cell fraction (not recorded which). The receptors here all came from a male donor with ankylosing spondylitis.

This clonotype occurred a few times. V gene TRBV3-1 combines with J gene TRBJ2-3; 8 bases are shared with TRBD1. From germline, CDR1 is LGHDT and CDR2 YNNKEL (reference sequence). The CDR3 is 16 residues long. V lost 5 bases, J lost 6 bases, and 13 bases stayed unmatched. In DNA form, the CDR3 reads TGTGCCAGCAGCGGCCAACTCGGGACAGGCCCGGATACGCAGTATTTT. This sequence encodes CASSGQLGTGPDTQYF.

This clonotype was detected a few times. The V and J genes are TRBV18 and TRBJ2-4; 8 nucleotides agree with TRBD1. The germline V gene has CDR1 KGHSH and CDR2 LQKENI. CDR3 size: 16 residues. V shed 6 bases, J shed 0 bases, and the junction held 7 bases outside the gene matches. The CDR3 protein is CASSPTGDLAKNIQYF. CDR3 coding DNA: TGTGCCAGCTCCCCGACAGGGGACCTAGCCAAAAACATTCAGTACTTC.

The rearrangement joins TRBV3-1 to TRBJ1-1; D is perhaps TRBD1 (6 bases). Germline V gives CDR1 LGHDT, CDR2 YNNKEL (reference sequence). The CDR3 is made up of 14 amino acids. Between the trimmed V and J ends, which lost 7 bases and 1 base, there was a span of 13 bases. CDR3 bases: TGTGCCAGCACATTACAGGGATCGAACACTGAAGCTTTCTTT. As protein: CASTLQGSNTEAFF.

To note about this clonotype: A read error is possible here, since a much larger clone lies one base away. The chain couples TRBV7-2 to TRBJ1-3; 7 bases align to TRBD1. Germline V CDR1 and CDR2: SGHTA, FQGNSA. V lost 7 bases to trimming and J lost 0 bases; unmatched junction nucleotides: 3. The CDR3 runs to 14 residues. CDR3 bases: TGTGCCAGCAACCGGGACAGCTCTGGAAACACCATATATTTT. Its protein product is CASNRDSSGNTIYF.

This clonotype was detected a few times. The rearrangement joins TRBV5-1 to TRBJ2-7; 13 bases are shared with TRBD2. This CDR3 is built from 16 residues. CDR1 is SGHRS and CDR2 is YFSETQ in the germline V gene. The J segment lost 4 bases and the V segment lost 4 bases, leaving 8 bases of the junction unmatched. The DNA for the CDR3 is TGCGCCAGCAGCCAAGGACTAGCGGGAGAAGGGTACGAGCAGTACTTC. Its translation is CASSQGLAGEGYEQYF.

The rearrangement joins TRBV5-1 to TRBJ2-2; no clear D. V lost 5 bases to trimming and J lost 1 base, with 6 bases between them. The V gene's germline CDR1 is SGHRS and CDR2 YFSETQ. CDR3 length: 13 residues. CDR3 bases: TGCGCCAGCAGGATAGGGAACACCGGGGAGCTGTTTTTT. It codes for CASRIGNTGELFF.

The V call is TRBV4-1, the J call TRBJ1-6; possibly TRBD1 for D (5 bases). Germline CDR1 is MGHRA and CDR2 is YSYEKL. The CDR3 has 20 residues. The germline V and J ends were trimmed by 2 bases and 7 bases, with 27 bases remaining between them. Here the CDR3 reads CASSQLTVGGQGARNSPLHF. The DNA of the CDR3 is TGCGCCAGCAGCCAATTAACCGTAGGTGGGCAAGGGGCGCGGAATTCACCCCTCCACTTT.

The rearrangement links TRBV7-2 to TRBJ2-7; D gene uncertain. Germline loops: CDR1 SGHTA, CDR2 FQGNSA. There are 13 residues in the CDR3. The germline V and J ends were trimmed by 8 bases and 0 bases, with 11 bases remaining between them. CDR3 coding DNA: TGTGCCAGCCGAGGTGCGTACTCCTACGAGCAGTACTTC. Protein sequence: CASRGAYSYEQYF.

There are a few counts of this clonotype. V usage is TRBV6-5 and J usage is TRBJ2-7; 7 bases line up with TRBD1. Trimming at V came to 4 bases and at J to 2 bases, leaving 8 bases not matched to a gene. The V gene's germline CDR1 is MNHEY and CDR2 SVGAGI. The CDR3 has 15 amino acids. The CDR3 loop is CASSWVAGGAYEQYF. In nucleotides, the CDR3 is TGTGCCAGCAGTTGGGTAGCAGGGGGAGCCTACGAGCAGTACTTC.

In its sample, this clonotype was seen a few times. The CDR3 region is CASSRKADEQFF. The CDR3 nucleotides read TGTGCCAGCAGCCGAAAAGCGGATGAGCAGTTCTTC. J is TRBJ2-1 and V is TRBV7-9; possible D gene TRBD2, 5 bases. This CDR3 has 12 amino acids. V was trimmed by 5 bases and J by 8 bases, leaving 10 bases between them. CDR1 and CDR2 (germline): SEHNR, FQNEAQ (reference sequence).

This clonotype has only a few counts. The chain combines TRBV20-1 with TRBJ2-3; no definite D call. Germline lookup yields CDR1 DFQATT and CDR2 SNEGSKA (reference sequence). This CDR3 has 14 residues. The V end was cut by 5 bases, the J end by 1 base, with 13 bases between. CDR3 DNA: TGCAGTGCTGGACCGATGAGAGGCACAGATACGCAGTATTTT. Its translation is CSAGPMRGTDTQYF.

This clonotype came up a few times. The gene calls are TRBV30 and TRBJ1-3; weak D call: TRBD1 (6 bases). Germline CDR1 reads GTSNPN; CDR2 reads SVGIG (reference sequence). Trimming pared 3 bases from V and 0 bases from J, leaving 12 bases between. The CDR3 contains 15 residues. CDR3 DNA sequence: TGTGCCTGGAGCGGGGACACTTACTCTGGAAACACCATATATTTT. It translates to CAWSGDTYSGNTIYF.

This clonotype was detected only a few times. The J gene is TRBJ2-7, the V gene TRBV2; D could derive from TRBD1 or TRBD2 (5 bases each). The CDR3 runs 18 residues. V was pared by 0 bases and J by 3 bases, with 21 bases between. CDR1 SNHLY and CDR2 FYNNEI come from the germline V gene. This chain's CDR3 is CASSEALLWKTRGYEQYF. The CDR3 region has the DNA TGTGCCAGCAGTGAAGCGCTTCTTTGGAAAACGAGGGGCTACGAGCAGTACTTC.

This chain joins TRBV24-1 and TRBJ2-3; the match to TRBD1 covers 9 bases. Trimming at V came to 5 bases and at J to 5 bases, leaving 7 bases not matched to a gene. The germline V gene encodes CDR1 KGHDR and CDR2 SFDVKD. The CDR3 runs to 15 residues. The CDR3 bases are TGTGCCACCAGTGCTCCCGGGACAGGGCTAGATACGCAGTATTTT. The encoded protein is CATSAPGTGLDTQYF.

The genes are TRBV11-2 and TRBJ2-7; 10 bases match TRBD1. The CDR3 sequence is 14 residues long. Looked up from germline, CDR1 is SGHAT and CDR2 is FQNNGV. Trimming at V came to 5 bases and at J to 6 bases, leaving 7 bases not matched to a gene. The CDR3, as DNA: TGTGCCAGCAGCGTTCCGGGACAGGGGACCGAGCAGTACTTC. This sequence encodes CASSVPGQGTEQYF.

In its sample, this clonotype was seen many times. The chain is built from TRBV12-3 or TRBV12-4 and TRBJ2-2; no clear D. With 6 bases removed from V and 1 base from J, the gap between germline ends came to 15 bases. The CDR3 has 16 residues. CDR3 loop: CASSPGATMNTGELFF. CDR3 DNA: TGTGCCAGCAGCCCCGGAGCCACGATGAACACCGGGGAGCTGTTTTTT.

The CDR3 here is CASSLDGRGYEKLFF. The CDR3 nucleotides are TGTGCCAGCAGCTTAGATGGGAGGGGGTATGAAAAACTGTTTTTT. The rearrangement links TRBV7-2 to TRBJ1-4; possibly TRBD1 for D (6 bases). The V gene lost 1 base and the J gene lost 6 bases, with 12 bases spanning the gap. Germline CDR1 and CDR2: SGHTA and FQGNSA. The CDR3 is made up of 15 amino acids.

This clonotype occurred many times. This rearrangement joins TRBV7-2 to TRBJ2-5; no firm D call. Trimming removed 5 bases from V and 7 bases from J, with 14 bases in between. The germline gives CDR1 SGHTA, CDR2 FQGNSA. The CDR3 spans 13 residues. The CDR3 coding sequence is TGTGCCAGCAGCCTCCCGGGTATGGGGACCCAGTACTTC. Its protein product is CASSLPGMGTQYF.

The chain uses TRBV20-1 and TRBJ2-7, with D perhaps matching TRBD1 (5 bases). V was cut by 3 bases and J by 0 bases, with 12 bases left in between. Germline-derived CDR1 and CDR2 are DFQATT and SNEGSKA (reference sequence). The CDR3 extends over 14 amino acids. The CDR3 sequence is CSARSRENSYEQYF. The CDR3 DNA reads as TGCAGTGCTAGGAGCAGGGAAAACTCCTACGAGCAGTACTTC.

This clonotype has a single count. This rearrangement joins TRBV7-9 to TRBJ1-2, with 9 nucleotides matching TRBD1. Trimming took 5 bases from V and 4 from J; bases not matched to a gene: 11. The CDR3 contains 16 residues. CDR1 SEHNR and CDR2 FQNEAQ come from the germline V gene (reference sequence). This chain's CDR3 is CASSGAPGQGAYGYTF. In DNA form, the CDR3 reads TGTGCCAGCAGCGGAGCCCCGGGACAGGGTGCCTATGGCTACACCTTC.

This chain links TRBV28 with TRBJ2-1; TRBD2 aligns across 7 bases. From germline, CDR1 is MDHEN and CDR2 SYDVKM. The CDR3 has 16 amino acids. Unmatched junction bases numbered 9, after V lost 4 bases and J lost 3 bases. In DNA, the CDR3 is TGTGCCAGCAGTTACCGTAAGGCTAGCGGCTACAATGAGCAGTTCTTC. It specifies CASSYRKASGYNEQFF.

This clonotype was detected a few times. The rearrangement links TRBV30 to TRBJ1-2; a possible D gene is TRBD1 (5 bases). V dropped 2 bases and J dropped 11 bases, with 12 bases sitting between them. This CDR3 spans 11 amino acids. From germline, CDR1 is GTSNPN and CDR2 SVGIG (reference sequence). DNA for the CDR3: TGTGCCTGGAGTTGGGGCGCCGAGTACACCTTC. This sequence encodes CAWSWGAEYTF.

This clonotype has a handful of counts. J is TRBJ2-2 and V is TRBV27; D not resolved. The CDR3 runs to 14 residues. The ends were cut back, 3 bases at V and 3 bases at J, with 8 bases in the middle. Looked up from germline, CDR1 is MNHEY and CDR2 is SMNVEV (reference sequence). The CDR3 sequence: CASSFRDYTGELFF. CDR3 nucleotide sequence: TGTGCCAGCAGTTTTAGGGATTACACCGGGGAGCTGTTTTTT.

The chain links TRBV12-3 or TRBV12-4 to TRBJ2-3; 12 bases are shared with TRBD2. J gave up 1 base and V 6 bases, and 5 bases lay outside the gene matches. This CDR3 contains 16 residues. CDR3 sequence (DNA): TGTGCCAGCAGGCTTGGACTAGCGGGGCGCACAGATACGCAGTATTTT. Translated: CASRLGLAGRTDTQYF.

This clonotype showed up just a few times. The chain recombines TRBV10-3 with TRBJ2-2; 12 positions match TRBD1. From germline, CDR1 is ENHRY and CDR2 SYGVKD. This CDR3 has 17 amino acids. V lost 4 bases to trimming and J lost 7 bases; unmatched junction nucleotides: 10. CDR3 nucleotides: TGTGCCATCAGTGCGAAAGGGGGACAGGGGGCGAACGGGGAGCTGTTTTTT. This sequence encodes CAISAKGGQGANGELFF.

This clonotype was observed a handful of times. CDR3 protein: CAISEGQGTPLHF. The CDR3 DNA is TGTGCCATCAGTGAGGGACAGGGGACACCCCTCCACTTT. The rearrangement uses TRBV10-3 and TRBJ1-6; 9 nucleotides align to TRBD1. CDR1 is ENHRY and CDR2 is SYGVKD in the germline V gene. The CDR3 has 13 amino acids. V shed 2 bases and J 11 bases; nucleotides not matched to a gene: 1.

This clonotype occurred a few times. The V gene is TRBV28, the J gene TRBJ2-5; the match to TRBD1 covers 8 bases. V gave up 3 bases and J gave up 7 bases; unmatched junction bases: 10. The length of the CDR3 is 15 residues. The germline V gene has CDR1 MDHEN and CDR2 SYDVKM. CDR3 sequence (DNA): TGTGCCAGCAGTTTTGCCAGGGGGCGCGTCGCGACCCAGTACTTC. Protein sequence: CASSFARGRVATQYF.